The clone carrying this T cell receptor beta chain appeared a few times. Its antigen is not identified. V shed 7 bases and J 4 bases; nucleotides not matched to a gene: 12. This CDR3 has 16 amino acids. These data originate in a study of blood T cells in healthy people across ages. General observations from the study: Per million T cells, the diversity of TCR beta decreased roughly linearly as age advanced. Long-lived donors exceeded aged donors in naive CD4+ cells and diversity.

PCR was performed a second time for about 6 to 12 cycles using a sample-barcoded 5' primer and a J-beta primer mix. A single record per CDR3 protein comes from TCRdb applying MiXCR to the 5' RACE reads. This table holds roughly 500,000 distinct CDR3 sequences, more than 20% found once. This sample was also put to use in a study of T cells of mothers and their children. That source reports: Three healthy Caucasian mothers gave samples, and so did their six children. The TCR beta CDR3 read count exceeded 9.5 million for each mother and was about 2.7 million for each child.

Sequencing was performed on blood. V and J are TRBV12-3 or TRBV12-4 and TRBJ2-1; 8 bases are shared with TRBD2. The TCR was taken from a boy aged 5-17 years in good health. The CDR3 here is CASTLHAGGGYNEQFF. In DNA, the CDR3 is TGTGCCAGCACCCTTCACGCGGGCGGGGGGTACAATGAGCAGTTCTTC.